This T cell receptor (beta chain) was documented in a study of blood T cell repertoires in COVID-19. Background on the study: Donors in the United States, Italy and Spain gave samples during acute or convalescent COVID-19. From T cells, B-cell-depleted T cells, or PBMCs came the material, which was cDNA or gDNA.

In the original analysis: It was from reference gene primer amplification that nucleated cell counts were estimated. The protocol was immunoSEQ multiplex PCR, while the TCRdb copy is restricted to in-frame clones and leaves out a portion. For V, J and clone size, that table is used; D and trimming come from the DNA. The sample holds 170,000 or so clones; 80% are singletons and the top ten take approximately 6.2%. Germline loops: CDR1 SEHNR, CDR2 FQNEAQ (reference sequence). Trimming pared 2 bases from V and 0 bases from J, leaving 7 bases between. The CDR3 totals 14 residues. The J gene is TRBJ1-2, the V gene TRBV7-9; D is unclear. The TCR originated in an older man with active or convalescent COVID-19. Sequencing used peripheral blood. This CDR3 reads CASSLHLSNYGYTF. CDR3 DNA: TGTGCCAGCAGCTTACATCTATCTAACTATGGCTACACCTTC.